These 14 T cell receptor beta chains share one sample of origin, sequenced in a study of blood T cell repertoires in COVID-19. TCRdb's table, derived via immunoSEQ multiplex PCR, lists solely in-frame clones and lacks some. The data contain about 59,000 clones, 70% to 85% of them seen just once; the ten biggest clones take up around 3.2%. The sequenced material came from peripheral blood. These receptors were collected from a man between 60 and 75 years old with acute or convalescent COVID-19.

The rearrangement uses TRBV28 and TRBJ1-4, with 8 nucleotides matching TRBD1. The CDR3 contains 15 residues. J gave up 8 bases and V 5 bases, and 10 bases lay outside the gene matches. Germline-derived CDR1 and CDR2 are MDHEN and SYDVKM. In DNA form, the CDR3 reads TGTGCCAGCAGTCCCCCGACAGGGGCGTCCGAAAAACTGTTTTTT. It yields the protein CASSPPTGASEKLFF.

The rearrangement links TRBV5-4 to TRBJ1-1; 7 nucleotides agree with TRBD1. Germline V gene lookup returns CDR1 SGHNT and CDR2 YYREEE (reference sequence). This CDR3 has 16 residues. V shed 4 bases, J shed 0 bases, and the junction held 9 bases outside the gene matches. The CDR3 DNA reads TGTGCCAGCAGCCCTGGACAGGCTTTCATGAACACTGAAGCTTTCTTT. It encodes CASSPGQAFMNTEAFF.

The V gene is TRBV27, the J gene TRBJ1-2; perhaps TRBD1 as D (6 bases). CDR1 and CDR2 from the germline V gene are MNHEY and SMNVEV (reference sequence). V was pared by 5 bases and J by 3 bases, with 10 bases between. The CDR3 is made up of 13 amino acids. CDR3 region: CASSQDSHYGYTF. CDR3 DNA: TGTGCCAGCAGTCAGGACAGCCACTATGGCTACACCTTC.

The chain couples TRBV27 to TRBJ1-2; 7 nucleotides line up with TRBD1. The ends lost 7 bases at V and 8 bases at J; junction bases unmatched: 10. CDR1 MNHEY and CDR2 SMNVEV come from the germline V gene (reference sequence). This CDR3 is 13 amino acids long. The CDR3 DNA reads TGTGCCAGCATCCCGCGACAGGGCGGCGGCTACACCTTC. This sequence encodes CASIPRQGGGYTF.

The chain has TRBV6-1 and TRBJ1-2; 7 bases line up with TRBD1. The CDR3 sequence is 15 residues long. From germline, CDR1 is MNHNS and CDR2 SASEGT. The ends lost 1 base at V and 4 bases at J; junction bases unmatched: 6. The DNA for the CDR3 is TGTGCCAGCAGTGAAGAGAGGGGGCGCGTCTATGGCTACACCTTC. Translation gives CASSEERGRVYGYTF.

The chain employs TRBV7-2 and TRBJ2-3, with D hard to call. There are 13 residues in the CDR3. The V and J ends lost 5 bases and 2 bases respectively, with 8 bases between them. CDR1 is SGHTA and CDR2 is FQGNSA in the germline V gene. The CDR3 spells CASSLQITDTQYF. CDR3 nucleotide sequence: TGTGCCAGCAGCCTACAGATCACAGATACGCAGTATTTT.

In this sample, this clone turned up a few times. The chain employs TRBV30 and TRBJ2-4; TRBD1 might be the D (6 bases). Per the germline V gene, CDR1 is GTSNPN and CDR2 is SVGIG (reference sequence). The CDR3 spans 13 residues. Deletions cut 5 bases from V and 6 bases from J, with 14 bases between. The DNA for the CDR3 is TGTGCCTGGGCAGGGGACCGGAGAAACATTCAGTACTTC. Protein product: CAWAGDRRNIQYF. The whole variable domain, filled in from reference TRBV30 and TRBJ2-4, reads SQTIHQWPATLVQPVGSPLSLECTVEGTSNPNLYWYRQAAGRGLQLLFYSVGIGQISSEVPQNLSASRPQDRQFILSSKKLLLSDSGFYLCAWAGDRRNIQYFGAGTRLSVL.

This clone was found once. The V and J genes are TRBV2 and TRBJ2-1; 7 nucleotides match TRBD2. This CDR3 has 12 residues. Looked up from germline, CDR1 is SNHLY and CDR2 is FYNNEI. V lost 11 bases, J lost 6 bases, and 7 bases stayed unmatched. CDR3 in amino acids: CASAGVVNEQFF. CDR3 bases: TGTGCCTCCGCGGGAGTAGTCAATGAGCAGTTCTTC.

This chain uses TRBV11-3 with TRBJ2-2, with 8 positions matching TRBD2. CDR1 is SGHNT, CDR2 YENEEA, per germline. The CDR3 covers 15 residues. Germline trimming cut 4 bases from V and 2 bases from J; bases unmatched to any gene: 3. In nucleotides, the CDR3 is TGTGCCAGCAGCTCAACTAGCGGAAACACCGGGGAGCTGTTTTTT. This codes for CASSSTSGNTGELFF.

The rearrangement uses TRBV18 and TRBJ1-3, with TRBD1 matching 8 bases. Germline-derived CDR1 and CDR2 are KGHSH and LQKENI. CDR3 size: 16 residues. Unmatched junction bases numbered 6, after V lost 2 bases and J lost 3 bases. The CDR3 spells CASSPARGLGGNTIYF. As DNA, the CDR3 is TGTGCCAGCTCACCAGCCAGGGGGCTCGGTGGAAACACCATATATTTT.

The rearrangement links TRBV27 to TRBJ1-4; TRBD1 matches 7 bases. The CDR3 is 15 residues long. Germline lookup yields CDR1 MNHEY and CDR2 SMNVEV (reference sequence). V trimming: 3 bases; J trimming: 7 bases; junction bases outside the gene matches: 8. Written as DNA, the CDR3 is TGTGCCAGCAGTTTGCGCCGGGACAGCCTTGAAAAACTGTTTTTT. Translation: CASSLRRDSLEKLFF.

This clone was seen a handful of times. This sequence joins TRBV6-2 or TRBV6-3 and TRBJ1-3; D not resolved. The CDR3 has 14 amino acids. Germline values: CDR1 MNHEY, CDR2 SVGEGT. The V end was cut by 2 bases, the J end by 4 bases, with 9 bases between. The CDR3 here is CASSYGGDGNTIYF. For the CDR3, the DNA is TGTGCCAGCAGTTACGGAGGCGACGGAAACACCATATATTTT.

The chain employs TRBV24-1 and TRBJ1-1; 10 nucleotides match TRBD1. Germline V lookup: CDR1 KGHDR, CDR2 SFDVKD. J gave up 7 bases and V 4 bases, and 29 bases lay outside the gene matches. CDR3 length: 22 amino acids. The CDR3 nucleotides are TGTGCCACCAGTGAACGGGGACCATTGTGGGGACAGGGGCTTAATACACCAGATGAAGCTTTCTTT. Amino acids: CATSERGPLWGQGLNTPDEAFF.

This chain joins TRBV5-1 and TRBJ1-4; possibly TRBD1 for D (5 bases). Germline V gene sequence: CDR1 SGHRS, CDR2 YFSETQ. Trimming shortened V by 4 bases and J by 0 bases, and 10 bases separated the two germline ends. CDR3 length equals 15 residues. CDR3 amino acids: CASSRAGTTNEKLFF. DNA for the CDR3: TGCGCCAGCAGCAGGGCAGGGACAACTAATGAAAAACTGTTTTTT.